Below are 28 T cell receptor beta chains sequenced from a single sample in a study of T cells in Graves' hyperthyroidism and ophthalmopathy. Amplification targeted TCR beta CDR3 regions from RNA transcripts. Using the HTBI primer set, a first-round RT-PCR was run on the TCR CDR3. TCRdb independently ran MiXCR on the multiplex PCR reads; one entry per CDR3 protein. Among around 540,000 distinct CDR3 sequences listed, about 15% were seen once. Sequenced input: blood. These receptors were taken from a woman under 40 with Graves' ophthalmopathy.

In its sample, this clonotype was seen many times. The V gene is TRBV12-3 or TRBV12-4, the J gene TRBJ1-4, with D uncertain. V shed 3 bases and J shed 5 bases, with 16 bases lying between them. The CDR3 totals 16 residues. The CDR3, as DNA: TGTGCCAGCAGTTTGGTTAATCTCGTAGCGAATGAAAAACTGTTTTTT. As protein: CASSLVNLVANEKLFF.

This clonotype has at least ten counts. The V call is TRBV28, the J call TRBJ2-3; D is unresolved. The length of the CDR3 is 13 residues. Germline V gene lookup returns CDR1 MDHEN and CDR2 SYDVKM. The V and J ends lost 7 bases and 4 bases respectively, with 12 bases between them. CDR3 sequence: CASIGLRSDTQYF. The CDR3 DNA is TGTGCCAGCATCGGCCTGAGGTCAGATACGCAGTATTTT.

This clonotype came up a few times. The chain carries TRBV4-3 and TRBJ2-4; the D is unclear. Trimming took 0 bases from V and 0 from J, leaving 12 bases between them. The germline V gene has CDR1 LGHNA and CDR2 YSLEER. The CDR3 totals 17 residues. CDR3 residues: CASSQDTLSLAKNIQYF. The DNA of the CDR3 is TGCGCCAGCAGCCAAGATACTCTTAGTCTAGCCAAAAACATTCAGTACTTC.

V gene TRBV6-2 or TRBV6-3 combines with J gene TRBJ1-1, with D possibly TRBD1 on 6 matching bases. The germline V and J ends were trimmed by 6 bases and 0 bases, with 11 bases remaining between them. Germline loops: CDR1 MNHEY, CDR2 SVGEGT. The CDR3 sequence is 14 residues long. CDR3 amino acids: CASRHRAMNTEAFF. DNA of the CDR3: TGTGCCAGCAGACACAGGGCCATGAACACTGAAGCTTTCTTT.

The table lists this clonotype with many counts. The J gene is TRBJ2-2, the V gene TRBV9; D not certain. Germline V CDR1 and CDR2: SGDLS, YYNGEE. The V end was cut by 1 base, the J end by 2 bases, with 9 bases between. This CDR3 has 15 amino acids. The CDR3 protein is CASSVRAVNTGELFF. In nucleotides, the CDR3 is TGTGCCAGCAGCGTACGGGCGGTTAACACCGGGGAGCTGTTTTTT.

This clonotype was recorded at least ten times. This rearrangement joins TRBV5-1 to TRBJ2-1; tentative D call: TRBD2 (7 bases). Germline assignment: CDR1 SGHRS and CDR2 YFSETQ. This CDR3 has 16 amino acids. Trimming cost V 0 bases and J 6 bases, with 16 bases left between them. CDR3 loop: CASSLARAGEGNEQFF. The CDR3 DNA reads TGCGCCAGCAGCTTGGCCCGGGCAGGGGAGGGCAATGAGCAGTTCTTC. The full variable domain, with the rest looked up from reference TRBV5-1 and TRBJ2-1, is KAGVTQTPRYLIKTRGQQVTLSCSPISGHRSVSWYQQTPGQGLQFLFEYFSETQRNKGNFPGRFSGRQFSNSRSEMNVSTLELGDSALYLCASSLARAGEGNEQFFGPGTRLTVL.

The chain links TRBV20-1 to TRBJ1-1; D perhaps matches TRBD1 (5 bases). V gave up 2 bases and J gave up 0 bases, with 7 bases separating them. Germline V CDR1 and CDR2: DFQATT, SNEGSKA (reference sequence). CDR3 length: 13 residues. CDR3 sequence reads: CSARKGLNTEAFF. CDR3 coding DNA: TGCAGTGCTAGAAAGGGGTTGAACACTGAAGCTTTCTTT.

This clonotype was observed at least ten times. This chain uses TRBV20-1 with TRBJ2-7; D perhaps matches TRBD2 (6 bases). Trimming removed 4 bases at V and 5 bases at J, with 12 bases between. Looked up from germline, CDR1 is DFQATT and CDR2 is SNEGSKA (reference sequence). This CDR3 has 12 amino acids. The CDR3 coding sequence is TGCAGTGCTACCGGGACTTACAACGAGCAGTACTTC. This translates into CSATGTYNEQYF.

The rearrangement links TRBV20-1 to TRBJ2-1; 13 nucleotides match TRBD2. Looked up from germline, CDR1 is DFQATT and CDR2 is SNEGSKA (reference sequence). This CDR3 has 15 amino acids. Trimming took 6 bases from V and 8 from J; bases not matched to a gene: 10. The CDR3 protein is CSALPTSGRQDEQFF. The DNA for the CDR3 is TGCAGTGCCCTACCGACTAGCGGGAGGCAGGATGAGCAGTTCTTC.

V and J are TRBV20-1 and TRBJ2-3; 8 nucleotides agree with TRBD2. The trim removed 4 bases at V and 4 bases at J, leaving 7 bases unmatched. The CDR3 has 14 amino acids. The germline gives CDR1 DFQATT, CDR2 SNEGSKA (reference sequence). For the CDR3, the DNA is TGCAGTGCTATTAAGGGACTAGTGCCAGATACGCAGTATTTT. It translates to CSAIKGLVPDTQYF.

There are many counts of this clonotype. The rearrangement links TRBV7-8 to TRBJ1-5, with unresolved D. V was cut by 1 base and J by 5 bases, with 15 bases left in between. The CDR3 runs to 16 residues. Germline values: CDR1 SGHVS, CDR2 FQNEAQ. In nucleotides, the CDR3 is TGTGCCAGCAGCTTAGTGGGAGGGAGATTCGATCAGCCCCAGCATTTT. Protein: CASSLVGGRFDQPQHF. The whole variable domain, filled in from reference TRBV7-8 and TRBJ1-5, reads GAGVSQSPRYKVAKRGQDVALRCDPISGHVSLFWYQQALGQGPEFLTYFQNEAQLDKSGLPSDRFFAERPEGSVSTLKIQRTQQEDSAVYLCASSLVGGRFDQPQHFGDGTRLSIL.

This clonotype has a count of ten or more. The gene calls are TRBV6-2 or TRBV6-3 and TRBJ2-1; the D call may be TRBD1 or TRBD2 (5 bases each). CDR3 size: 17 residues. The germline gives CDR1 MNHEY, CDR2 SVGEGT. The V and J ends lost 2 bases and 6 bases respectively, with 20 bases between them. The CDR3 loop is CASSYGGSGIQPNEQFF. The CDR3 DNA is TGTGCCAGCAGTTACGGGGGATCGGGTATCCAGCCCAATGAGCAGTTCTTC.

CDR3 region: CASSLDGVAANYGYTF. CDR3 coding DNA: TGTGCCAGCAGCTTAGATGGGGTCGCCGCTAACTATGGCTACACCTTC. The gene calls are TRBV7-9 and TRBJ1-2, with unresolved D. Trimming shortened V by 1 base and J by 0 bases, and 12 bases separated the two germline ends. CDR1 and CDR2 (germline): SEHNR, FQNEAQ (reference sequence). The CDR3 extends over 16 amino acids.

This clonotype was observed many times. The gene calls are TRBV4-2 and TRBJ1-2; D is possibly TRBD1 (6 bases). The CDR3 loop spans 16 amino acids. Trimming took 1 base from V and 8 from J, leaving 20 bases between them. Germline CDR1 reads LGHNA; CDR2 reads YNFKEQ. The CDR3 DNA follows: TGTGCCAGCAGCCAAGGGGACAATACGGTATGGTACGGCTACACCTTC. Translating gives CASSQGDNTVWYGYTF.

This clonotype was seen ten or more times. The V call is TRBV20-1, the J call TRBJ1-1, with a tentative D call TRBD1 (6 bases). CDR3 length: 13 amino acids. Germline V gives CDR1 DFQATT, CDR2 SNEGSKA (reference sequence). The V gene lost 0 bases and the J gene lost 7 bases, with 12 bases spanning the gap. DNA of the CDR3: TGCAGTGCTAGAGATGGACAGAGCCTTGAAGCTTTCTTT. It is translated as CSARDGQSLEAFF.

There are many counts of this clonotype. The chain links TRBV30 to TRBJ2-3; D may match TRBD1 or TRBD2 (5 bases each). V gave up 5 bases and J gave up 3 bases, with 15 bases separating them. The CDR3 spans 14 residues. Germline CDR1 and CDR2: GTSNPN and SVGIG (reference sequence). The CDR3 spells CAWGPGTVTDTQYF. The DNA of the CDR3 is TGTGCCTGGGGACCCGGGACGGTAACAGATACGCAGTATTTT.

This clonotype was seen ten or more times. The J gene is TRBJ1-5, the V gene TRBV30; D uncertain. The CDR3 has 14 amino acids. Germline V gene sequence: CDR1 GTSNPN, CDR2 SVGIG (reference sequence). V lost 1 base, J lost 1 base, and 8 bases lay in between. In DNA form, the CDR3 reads TGTGCCTGGAGTGGGACGTTCAGCAATCAGCCCCAGCATTTT. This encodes CAWSGTFSNQPQHF.

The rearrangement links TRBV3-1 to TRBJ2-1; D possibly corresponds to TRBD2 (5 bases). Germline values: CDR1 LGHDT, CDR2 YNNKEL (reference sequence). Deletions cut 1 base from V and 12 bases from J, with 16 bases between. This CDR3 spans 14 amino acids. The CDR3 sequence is CASSQVMGASGQFF. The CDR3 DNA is TGTGCCAGCAGCCAAGTGATGGGAGCCTCGGGGCAGTTCTTC.

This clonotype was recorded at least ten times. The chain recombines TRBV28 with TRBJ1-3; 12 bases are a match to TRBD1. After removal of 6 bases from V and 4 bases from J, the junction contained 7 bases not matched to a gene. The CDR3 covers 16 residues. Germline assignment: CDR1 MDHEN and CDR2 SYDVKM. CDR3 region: CASSLGTGGGGNTIYF. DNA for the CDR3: TGTGCCAGCAGCCTCGGGACAGGGGGCGGGGGAAACACCATATATTTT.

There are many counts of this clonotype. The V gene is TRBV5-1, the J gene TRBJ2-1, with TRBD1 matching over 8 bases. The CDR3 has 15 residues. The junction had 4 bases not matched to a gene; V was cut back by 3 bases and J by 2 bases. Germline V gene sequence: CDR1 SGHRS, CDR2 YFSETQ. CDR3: CASSSATGAYNEQFF. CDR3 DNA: TGCGCCAGCAGCTCGGCGACAGGGGCCTACAATGAGCAGTTCTTC. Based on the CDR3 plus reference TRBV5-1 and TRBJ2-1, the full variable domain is KAGVTQTPRYLIKTRGQQVTLSCSPISGHRSVSWYQQTPGQGLQFLFEYFSETQRNKGNFPGRFSGRQFSNSRSEMNVSTLELGDSALYLCASSSATGAYNEQFFGPGTRLTVL.

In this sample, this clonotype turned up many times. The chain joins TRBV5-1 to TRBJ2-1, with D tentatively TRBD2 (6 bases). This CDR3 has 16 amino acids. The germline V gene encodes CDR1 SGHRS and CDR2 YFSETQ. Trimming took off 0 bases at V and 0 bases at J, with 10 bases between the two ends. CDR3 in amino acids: CASSLEGGNSYNEQFF. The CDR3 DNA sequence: TGCGCCAGCAGCTTGGAGGGCGGGAACTCCTACAATGAGCAGTTCTTC.

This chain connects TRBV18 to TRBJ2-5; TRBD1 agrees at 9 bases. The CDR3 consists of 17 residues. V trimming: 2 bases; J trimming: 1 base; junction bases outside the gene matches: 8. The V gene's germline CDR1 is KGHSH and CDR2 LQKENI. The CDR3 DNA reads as TGTGCCAGCTCACCATGGCCAGGACAGGGGATCCAAGAGACCCAGTACTTC. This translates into CASSPWPGQGIQETQYF. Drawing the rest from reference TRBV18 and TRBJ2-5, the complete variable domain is NAGVMQNPRHLVRRRGQEARLRCSPMKGHSHVYWYRQLPEEGLKFMVYLQKENIIDESGMPKERFSAEFPKEGPSILRIQQVVRGDSAAYFCASSPWPGQGIQETQYFGPGTRLLVL.

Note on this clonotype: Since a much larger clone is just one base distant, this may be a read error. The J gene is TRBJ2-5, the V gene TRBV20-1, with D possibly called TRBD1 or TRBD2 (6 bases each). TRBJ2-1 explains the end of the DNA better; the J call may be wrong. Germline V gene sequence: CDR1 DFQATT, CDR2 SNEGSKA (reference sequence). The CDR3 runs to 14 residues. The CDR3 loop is CSVEGGPSLETQFF. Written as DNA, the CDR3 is TGCAGTGTCGAAGGGGGGCCGAGCCTGGAGACCCAGTTCTTC.

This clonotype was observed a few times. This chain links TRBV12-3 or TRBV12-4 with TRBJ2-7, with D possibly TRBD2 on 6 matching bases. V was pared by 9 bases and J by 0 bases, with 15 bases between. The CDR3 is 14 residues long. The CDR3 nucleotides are TGTGCCAGTGCGGGACGGTGGAGCTCCTACGAGCAGTACTTC. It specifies CASAGRWSSYEQYF.

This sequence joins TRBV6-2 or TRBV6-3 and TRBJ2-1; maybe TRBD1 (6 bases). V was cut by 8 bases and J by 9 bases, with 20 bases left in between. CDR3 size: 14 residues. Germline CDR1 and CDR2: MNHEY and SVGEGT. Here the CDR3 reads CASAARGSIIEQFF. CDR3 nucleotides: TGTGCCAGCGCCGCCAGGGGATCAATCATTGAGCAGTTCTTC.

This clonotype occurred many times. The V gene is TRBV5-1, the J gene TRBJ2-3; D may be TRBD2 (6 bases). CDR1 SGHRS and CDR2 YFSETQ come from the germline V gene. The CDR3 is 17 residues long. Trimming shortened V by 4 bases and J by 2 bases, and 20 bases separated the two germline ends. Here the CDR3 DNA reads TGCGCCAGCAGCCTTTCCTTGGGACTGTGGCACACAGATACGCAGTATTTT. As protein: CASSLSLGLWHTDTQYF. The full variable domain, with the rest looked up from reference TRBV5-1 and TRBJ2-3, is KAGVTQTPRYLIKTRGQQVTLSCSPISGHRSVSWYQQTPGQGLQFLFEYFSETQRNKGNFPGRFSGRQFSNSRSEMNVSTLELGDSALYLCASSLSLGLWHTDTQYFGPGTRLTVL.

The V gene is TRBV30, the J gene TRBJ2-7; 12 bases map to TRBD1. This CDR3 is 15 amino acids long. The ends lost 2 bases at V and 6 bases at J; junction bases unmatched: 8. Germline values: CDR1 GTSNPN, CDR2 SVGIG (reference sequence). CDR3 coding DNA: TGTGCCTGGAGTAGACCCGGGACAGGGGGCGGCGAGCAGTACTTC. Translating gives CAWSRPGTGGGEQYF.

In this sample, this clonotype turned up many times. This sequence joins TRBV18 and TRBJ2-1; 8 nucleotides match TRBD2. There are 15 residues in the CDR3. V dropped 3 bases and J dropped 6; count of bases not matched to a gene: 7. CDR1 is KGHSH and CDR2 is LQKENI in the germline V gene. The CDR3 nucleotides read TGTGCCAGCTCACCGGGACTAGACGGCGGCAATGAGCAGTTCTTC. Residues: CASSPGLDGGNEQFF.